The T cell receptor beta chain described here comes from a study of blood T cell repertoires in COVID-19. This clone was seen a single time. This CDR3 is also generated by other DNA sequences in the sample. From germline, CDR1 is ENHRY and CDR2 SYGVKD. The CDR3 covers 13 residues. V gave up 5 bases and J gave up 3 bases, with 10 bases separating them. Sequencing was performed with immunoSEQ multiplex PCR; in TCRdb, only in-frame clones are kept and a portion is missing. The table includes tens of thousands of clones, 80% to 90% detected once. The sample taken for sequencing was peripheral blood. The V call is TRBV10-3, the J call TRBJ1-2, with D possibly being TRBD1 (5 bases). The sequence was obtained from a man aged 35-49 years with COVID-19, enrolled during active disease. The CDR3 region has the DNA TGTGCCATCAGTAGGCAGGGCGACTATGGCTACACCTTC. It encodes CAISRQGDYGYTF.